The next 29 T cell receptor beta chains were all read from a single sample in a study of T cell responses to AZD1222 COVID-19 vaccine. Sequencing was performed with immunoSEQ multiplex PCR; in TCRdb, only in-frame clones are kept and a portion is missing. Among more than 95,000 clones listed, about 88% were seen once. Material: peripheral blood, obtained 28 days after the second AZD1222 dose. The receptors shown here come from an adult who received the AZD1222 COVID-19 vaccine.

This clone occurred once. The V and J genes are TRBV5-4 and TRBJ2-1; 14 bases match TRBD2. Per germline, CDR1 SGHNT and CDR2 YYREEE (reference sequence). CDR3 length: 15 amino acids. Trimming cost V 4 bases and J 6 bases; bases outside gene matches: 3. The chain's CDR3 is CASSVGTSGGNEQFF. The CDR3 region has the DNA TGTGCCAGCAGCGTCGGGACTAGCGGGGGCAATGAGCAGTTCTTC.

The V gene is TRBV5-1, the J gene TRBJ2-3, with TRBD1 matching 8 bases. The junction had 6 bases not matched to a gene; V was cut back by 0 bases and J by 6 bases. CDR1 and CDR2 (germline): SGHRS, YFSETQ. The length of the CDR3 is 15 residues. The CDR3 is CASSLAGQGRDTQYF. CDR3 nucleotide sequence: TGCGCCAGCAGCTTGGCAGGACAGGGAAGGGATACGCAGTATTTT.

J is TRBJ2-3 and V is TRBV27, with 9 bases aligning to TRBD2. Germline CDR1 is MNHEY and CDR2 is SMNVEV (reference sequence). This CDR3 region has 14 residues. Trimming took 3 bases from V and 4 from J; bases not matched to a gene: 2. CDR3 amino acids: CASSLGLAADTQYF. The CDR3 region has the DNA TGTGCCAGCAGTTTGGGACTAGCAGCAGATACGCAGTATTTT.

For the CDR3, the DNA is TGTGCCAGCAGCCTTCTTACAGATACGCAGTATTTT. Protein: CASSLLTDTQYF. The J gene is TRBJ2-3, the V gene TRBV3-1 (or the pseudogene TRBV3-2); the D is unclear. CDR1 is LGHDT, CDR2 YNNKEL, per germline (reference sequence). The CDR3 is made up of 12 amino acids. Trimming shortened V by 4 bases and J by 3 bases, and 5 bases separated the two germline ends.

The V and J genes are TRBV15 and TRBJ2-1, with 7 bases fitting TRBD2. The germline gives CDR1 LNHNV, CDR2 YYDKDF (reference sequence). This CDR3 comprises 16 residues. Germline trimming cut 5 bases from V and 4 bases from J; bases unmatched to any gene: 11. CDR3 in amino acids: CATSSPGGSRYNEQFF. DNA of the CDR3: TGTGCCACCAGCTCCCCTGGCGGGAGTCGGTACAATGAGCAGTTCTTC.

This chain connects TRBV28 to TRBJ2-3, with 11 nucleotides matching TRBD2. The CDR3 length is 17 residues. Germline V gives CDR1 MDHEN, CDR2 SYDVKM. V shed 5 bases and J 2 bases; nucleotides not matched to a gene: 9. The CDR3 here is CASSPIASGRFTDTQYF. The CDR3 DNA sequence: TGTGCCAGCAGTCCGATCGCTAGCGGGAGGTTCACAGATACGCAGTATTTT.

The chain recombines TRBV27 with TRBJ1-2; 7 bases fit TRBD1. V shed 5 bases and J 4 bases; nucleotides not matched to a gene: 7. The CDR3 has 14 amino acids. From germline, CDR1 is MNHEY and CDR2 SMNVEV (reference sequence). The CDR3 nucleotides are TGTGCCAGCAGTACCACAGGGGCCCGCTATGGCTACACCTTC. It yields the protein CASSTTGARYGYTF.

CDR3 loop: CASSLVVSGNNEQFF. The CDR3 DNA reads TGCGCCAGCAGCTTGGTCGTTAGCGGAAACAATGAGCAGTTCTTC. The chain carries TRBV5-1 and TRBJ2-1; perhaps TRBD2 as D (6 bases). This CDR3 is 15 amino acids long. Per the germline V gene, CDR1 is SGHRS and CDR2 is YFSETQ. The ends were cut back, 0 bases at V and 5 bases at J, with 12 bases in the middle.

The chain employs TRBV28 and TRBJ1-4; TRBD1 is a possible D gene (5 bases). The V end was cut by 6 bases, the J end by 6 bases, with 14 bases between. The CDR3 loop spans 14 amino acids. Per germline, CDR1 MDHEN and CDR2 SYDVKM. CDR3 sequence: CASSLTGEDEKLFF. The CDR3 nucleotides read TGTGCCAGCAGCCTGACGGGGGAGGATGAAAAACTGTTTTTT.

The rearrangement links TRBV27 to TRBJ2-7; 9 positions agree with TRBD1. The CDR3 has 13 amino acids. V lost 4 bases, J lost 5 bases, and 3 bases stayed unmatched. Per the germline V gene, CDR1 is MNHEY and CDR2 is SMNVEV (reference sequence). CDR3 residues: CASSWGQGHEQYF. The CDR3 DNA sequence: TGTGCCAGCAGTTGGGGACAGGGCCACGAGCAGTACTTC.

The chain uses TRBV3-1 (or the pseudogene TRBV3-2) and TRBJ2-7; D is unclear. The CDR3 length is 11 residues. CDR1 and CDR2 from the germline V gene are LGHDT and YNNKEL (reference sequence). V shed 4 bases and J shed 7 bases, with 8 bases lying between them. The CDR3 DNA is TGTGCCAGCAGCCGGGTCTCGGAGCAGTACTTC. Protein: CASSRVSEQYF.

This clone was seen a single time. This chain connects TRBV27 to TRBJ1-3; 7 bases agree with TRBD1. The CDR3 loop spans 15 amino acids. Germline CDR1 is MNHEY and CDR2 is SMNVEV (reference sequence). The junction had 8 bases not matched to a gene; V was cut back by 5 bases and J by 4 bases. Here the CDR3 reads CASSPRGQSGNTIYF. DNA of the CDR3: TGTGCCAGCAGTCCCCGGGGACAGTCCGGAAACACCATATATTTT.

The sample holds one count of this clone. CDR3 coding DNA: TGTGCCAGCAGTGAACAGAGTGGTAATCAGCCCCAGCATTTT. This codes for CASSEQSGNQPQHF. V is TRBV6-1 and J is TRBJ1-5; D is uncertain. V lost 2 bases to trimming and J lost 4 bases, with 9 bases between them. Germline CDR1 reads MNHNS; CDR2 reads SASEGT. The CDR3 has 14 amino acids.

The chain combines TRBV11-2 with TRBJ1-5; a possible D gene is TRBD1 (6 bases). Trimming took 5 bases from V and 1 from J, leaving 9 bases between them. Germline-derived CDR1 and CDR2 are SGHAT and FQNNGV. CDR3 length equals 14 residues. CDR3 coding DNA: TGTGCCAGCAGCCGGGACACCAGCAATCAGCCCCAGCATTTT. It specifies CASSRDTSNQPQHF.

The gene calls are TRBV3-1 (or the pseudogene TRBV3-2) and TRBJ1-5; D is perhaps TRBD1 (5 bases). This CDR3 region has 15 residues. V dropped 1 base and J dropped 1 base, with 8 bases sitting between them. The V gene's germline CDR1 is LGHDT and CDR2 YNNKEL (reference sequence). CDR3 sequence: CASSQGRESNQPQHF. The CDR3, as DNA: TGTGCCAGCAGCCAAGGCAGGGAAAGCAATCAGCCCCAGCATTTT.

As DNA, the CDR3 is TGCGCCAGCAGCCAAGCTAGCGGGAACTACAATGAGCAGTTCTTC. Translating gives CASSQASGNYNEQFF. V usage is TRBV4-1 and J usage is TRBJ2-1; 9 bases are shared with TRBD2. In germline, CDR1 is MGHRA, CDR2 YSYEKL. This CDR3 region has 15 residues. V was clipped by 1 base and J by 3 bases; unmatched bases: 1.

J is TRBJ1-1 and V is TRBV5-5, with D unclear. Germline V gene lookup returns CDR1 SGHKS and CDR2 YYEKEE (reference sequence). Trimming removed 4 bases from V and 0 bases from J, with 16 bases in between. The CDR3 has 16 amino acids. CDR3 sequence (DNA): TGTGCCAGCAGCCCCCTCCCGACGGGGATGAACACTGAAGCTTTCTTT. Translating gives CASSPLPTGMNTEAFF. The full variable domain, its missing parts supplied by reference TRBV5-5 and TRBJ1-1, is DAGVTQSPTHLIKTRGQQVTLRCSPISGHKSVSWYQQVLGQGPQFIFQYYEKEERGRGNFPDRFSARQFPNYSSELNVNALLLGDSALYLCASSPLPTGMNTEAFFGQGTRLTVV.

The chain combines TRBV7-6 with TRBJ1-1; 9 nucleotides match TRBD1. Germline values: CDR1 SGHVS, CDR2 FNYEAQ. This CDR3 region has 15 residues. The V gene end was trimmed by 5 bases and the J gene end by 1 base; junction bases not matched to a gene: 5. CDR3 DNA: TGTGCCAGCAGCCCGGGGGACAGGGCGAACACTGAAGCTTTCTTT. Its protein is CASSPGDRANTEAFF.

In its sample, this clone was seen once. J is TRBJ2-5 and V is TRBV5-1; D perhaps matches TRBD2 (5 bases). There are 14 residues in the CDR3. From germline, CDR1 is SGHRS and CDR2 YFSETQ. Deletions cut 0 bases from V and 4 bases from J, with 10 bases between. In DNA form, the CDR3 reads TGCGCCAGCAGCTTGGGGTCTAGCAGAGAGACCCAGTACTTC. It translates to CASSLGSSRETQYF. The whole variable domain, remainder taken from reference TRBV5-1 and TRBJ2-5, is KAGVTQTPRYLIKTRGQQVTLSCSPISGHRSVSWYQQTPGQGLQFLFEYFSETQRNKGNFPGRFSGRQFSNSRSEMNVSTLELGDSALYLCASSLGSSRETQYFGPGTRLLVL.

This CDR3 is CASRSGTGKFNEKLFF. CDR3 in DNA: TGTGCCAGCAGATCCGGGACAGGGAAGTTTAATGAAAAACTGTTTTTT. V usage is TRBV2 and J usage is TRBJ1-4; 9 bases fit TRBD1. Germline CDR1 is SNHLY and CDR2 is FYNNEI. Trimming removed 6 bases from V and 4 bases from J; junction bases left unmatched: 9. This CDR3 contains 16 residues.

This clone was seen a handful of times. The rearrangement links TRBV13 to TRBJ2-7; 11 positions agree with TRBD2. Germline V lookup: CDR1 PRHDT, CDR2 FYEKMQ (reference sequence). The CDR3 consists of 21 residues. The trim removed 3 bases at V and 0 bases at J, leaving 19 bases unmatched. CDR3 residues: CASSFGVWRTSGPKYSYEQYF. The CDR3 nucleotides are TGTGCCAGCAGCTTCGGAGTATGGAGGACTAGCGGGCCTAAATACTCCTACGAGCAGTACTTC. Combining the CDR3 with reference TRBV13 and TRBJ2-7 gives the whole variable domain AAGVIQSPRHLIKEKRETATLKCYPIPRHDTVYWYQQGPGQDPQFLISFYEKMQSDKGSIPDRFSAQQFSDYHSELNMSSLELGDSALYFCASSFGVWRTSGPKYSYEQYFGPGTRLTVT.

J is TRBJ2-1 and V is TRBV28; 13 nucleotides match TRBD2. V was pared by 6 bases and J by 12 bases, with 11 bases of the junction left unmatched. The CDR3 covers 15 residues. Germline CDR1 MDHEN, CDR2 SYDVKM. CDR3 sequence reads: CASREGLAGAVGQFF. The CDR3 region has the DNA TGTGCCAGCAGAGAAGGACTAGCGGGAGCGGTGGGGCAGTTCTTC.

The chain uses TRBV15 and TRBJ2-6; D may be TRBD2 (5 bases). Germline CDR1 and CDR2: LNHNV and YYDKDF (reference sequence). The CDR3 has 17 amino acids. V gave up 8 bases and J gave up 3 bases, with 20 bases separating them. This CDR3 reads CATGERDAQFGANVLTF. DNA for the CDR3: TGTGCCACCGGGGAGAGAGACGCCCAGTTTGGGGCCAACGTCCTGACTTTC.

The rearrangement joins TRBV14 to TRBJ2-3; D unclear. The V gene lost 0 bases and the J gene lost 6 bases, with 7 bases spanning the gap. The germline V gene encodes CDR1 SGHDN and CDR2 FVKESK. CDR3 size: 13 residues. In DNA, the CDR3 is TGTGCCAGCAGCCAAGATGTAGGGGATACGCAGTATTTT. It codes for CASSQDVGDTQYF.

This clone was observed once. The chain recombines TRBV7-9 with TRBJ2-2, with D tentatively TRBD1 (6 bases). Per germline, CDR1 SEHNR and CDR2 FQNEAQ (reference sequence). V dropped 4 bases and J dropped 9 bases, with 9 bases sitting between them. This CDR3 contains 12 residues. In nucleotides, the CDR3 is TGTGCCAGCAGCTCAGGGACAAGGGAGCTGTTTTTT. It is translated as CASSSGTRELFF.

This chain links TRBV18 with TRBJ2-7; 10 nucleotides match TRBD1. V trimming: 1 base; J trimming: 4 bases; junction bases outside the gene matches: 4. The CDR3 has 15 amino acids. CDR1 and CDR2 (germline): KGHSH, LQKENI. The CDR3 protein is CASSPLGTGDYEQYF. The CDR3 nucleotides are TGTGCCAGCTCACCACTAGGGACAGGGGATTACGAGCAGTACTTC.

This chain connects TRBV5-1 to TRBJ2-7, with 10 positions matching TRBD2. Germline V gene sequence: CDR1 SGHRS, CDR2 YFSETQ. V lost 0 bases and J lost 6; bases outside the gene matches: 3. CDR3 length: 14 residues. The CDR3: CASSLGWTSGEQYF. For the CDR3, the DNA is TGCGCCAGCAGCTTGGGTTGGACTAGCGGCGAGCAGTACTTC.

A single count supports this clone. This chain uses TRBV5-1 with TRBJ2-1; 10 bases fit TRBD2. Germline V gives CDR1 SGHRS, CDR2 YFSETQ. This CDR3 is built from 16 residues. After removal of 5 bases from V and 3 bases from J, the junction contained 8 bases not matched to a gene. The CDR3 coding sequence is TGCGCCAGCAGGAAAACTAGCGGGGATAGCTACAATGAGCAGTTCTTC. It encodes CASRKTSGDSYNEQFF.

This clone was seen a few times. This chain uses TRBV2 with TRBJ2-7; TRBD2 aligns across 9 bases. The CDR3 spans 14 residues. Trimming removed 6 bases from V and 2 bases from J; junction bases left unmatched: 5. CDR1 SNHLY and CDR2 FYNNEI come from the germline V gene. The CDR3, as DNA: TGTGCCAGCAGAATACTAGCGGGTCCCTACGAGCAGTACTTC. Translated, it gives CASRILAGPYEQYF.